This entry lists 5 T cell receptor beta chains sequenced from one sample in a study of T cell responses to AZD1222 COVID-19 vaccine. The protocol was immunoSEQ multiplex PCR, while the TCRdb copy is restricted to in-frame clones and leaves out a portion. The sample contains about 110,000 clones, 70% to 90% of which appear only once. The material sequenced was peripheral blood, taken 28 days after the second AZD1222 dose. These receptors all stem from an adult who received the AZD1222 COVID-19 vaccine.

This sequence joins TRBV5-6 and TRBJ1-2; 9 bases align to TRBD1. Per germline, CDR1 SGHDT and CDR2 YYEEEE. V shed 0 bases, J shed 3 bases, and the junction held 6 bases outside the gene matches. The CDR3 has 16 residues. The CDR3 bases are TGTGCCAGCAGCTTGGTTACAGGGGGCAGGGACTATGGCTACACCTTC. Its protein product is CASSLVTGGRDYGYTF.

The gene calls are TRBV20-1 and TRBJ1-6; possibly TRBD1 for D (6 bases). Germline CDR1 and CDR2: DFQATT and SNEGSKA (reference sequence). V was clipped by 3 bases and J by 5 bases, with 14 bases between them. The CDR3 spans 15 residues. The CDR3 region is CSASRWTADNSPLHF. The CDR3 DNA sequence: TGCAGTGCTAGTCGTTGGACAGCAGATAATTCACCCCTCCACTTT.

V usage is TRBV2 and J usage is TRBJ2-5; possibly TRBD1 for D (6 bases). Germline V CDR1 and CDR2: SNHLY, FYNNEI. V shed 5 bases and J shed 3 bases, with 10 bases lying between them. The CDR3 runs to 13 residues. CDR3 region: CASSSGQKETQYF. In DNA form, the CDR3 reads TGTGCCAGCAGTTCTGGACAGAAAGAGACCCAGTACTTC.

The CDR3 region has the DNA TGTGCCAGCAGCTTCCAGAACTTTATGAACACTGAAGCTTTCTTT. It codes for CASSFQNFMNTEAFF. The chain employs TRBV7-8 and TRBJ1-1; D remains ambiguous. V lost 3 bases and J lost 0, with 11 bases in between. This CDR3 contains 15 residues. Germline CDR1 and CDR2: SGHVS and FQNEAQ. The full variable domain, in which reference TRBV7-8 and TRBJ1-1 provide the parts outside the CDR3, is GAGVSQSPRYKVAKRGQDVALRCDPISGHVSLFWYQQALGQGPEFLTYFQNEAQLDKSGLPSDRFFAERPEGSVSTLKIQRTQQEDSAVYLCASSFQNFMNTEAFFGQGTRLTVV.

The CDR3 here is CASSEAGVNNEQFF. Here the CDR3 DNA reads TGCGCCAGCAGTGAAGCGGGAGTGAACAATGAGCAGTTCTTC. The gene calls are TRBV10-1 and TRBJ2-1; TRBD2 aligns across 8 bases. Germline V gives CDR1 WNHNN, CDR2 SYGVQD (reference sequence). Losses at the gene ends were 3 bases for V and 5 bases for J; bases not matched to a gene: 3. The CDR3 extends over 14 amino acids.